The clone carrying this T cell receptor beta chain was observed a single time. No antigen is known for it. The source of the sample is a study of lymphopenia after photon versus proton radiotherapy. General observations from the study: Post-nadir TCR diversity decline inversely tracked overall survival among those who died. Proton therapy kept repertoires fairly stable, unlike photons, which gained effector/memory cells. After the lymphocyte nadir, photon-treated repertoires showed oligoclonal expansion, especially of CD8+ Temra cells. Only patients who died were analyzed for survival; proton advantage is unproven.

The CDR3 spans 12 residues. Trimming took 5 bases from V and 5 from J, leaving 9 bases between them. The germline V gene encodes CDR1 SSHAT and CDR2 FNYEAQ (reference sequence). The repertoire was sequenced with immunoSEQ multiplex PCR; TCRdb's copy has only in-frame clones and lacks some. The sample records about 40,000 clones, 85% being singletons. The receptor's source is a man aged 45-65 years with gastric cancer. The chain uses TRBV7-7 and TRBJ2-5; D is unclear. Sequenced material: peripheral blood, taken from a patient treated with photon-based radiotherapy. CDR3 region: CASSRLMETQYF. CDR3 DNA: TGTGCCAGCAGCCGTTTGATGGAGACCCAGTACTTC.